This T cell receptor beta chain was sequenced for a study of T cell repertoires in cytomegalovirus infection. Study-wide background: Evidence of both CMV infection and a matching HLA type came from public TCR beta signatures.

This clonotype was seen once. A much larger clone lies one base from this, so it may be a read error. TCRdb redid the calling of the reads with MiXCR, one entry per CDR3 protein. The sample yields roughly 630,000 distinct CDR3 sequences, around 24% seen once. V was trimmed by 7 bases and J by 4 bases, leaving 13 bases between them. Germline V lookup: CDR1 SQVTM, CDR2 ANQGSEA. The CDR3 has 12 amino acids. The material sequenced was CD8+ T cells from PBMCs. The chain uses TRBV29-1 and TRBJ1-2, with D possibly TRBD1 on 5 matching bases. The receptor comes from a human donor in good health (CMV status not recorded). Some clones in this sample may be carry-over from other donors' samples. The CDR3 protein is CSGLRRGYGYTF. As DNA, the CDR3 is TGCAGCGGGCTCCGAAGGGGCTATGGCTACACCTTC.